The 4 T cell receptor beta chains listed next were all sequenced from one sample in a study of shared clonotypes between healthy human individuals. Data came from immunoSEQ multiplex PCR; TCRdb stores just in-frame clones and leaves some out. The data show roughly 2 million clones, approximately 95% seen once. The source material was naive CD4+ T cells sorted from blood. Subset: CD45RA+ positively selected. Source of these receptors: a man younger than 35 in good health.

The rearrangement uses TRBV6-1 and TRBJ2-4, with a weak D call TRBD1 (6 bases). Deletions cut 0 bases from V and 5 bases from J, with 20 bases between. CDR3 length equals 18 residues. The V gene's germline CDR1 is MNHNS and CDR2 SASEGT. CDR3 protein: CASSEAVGTLGAQNIQYF. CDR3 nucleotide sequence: TGTGCCAGCAGTGAAGCAGTGGGGACGCTGGGGGCGCAAAACATTCAGTACTTC.

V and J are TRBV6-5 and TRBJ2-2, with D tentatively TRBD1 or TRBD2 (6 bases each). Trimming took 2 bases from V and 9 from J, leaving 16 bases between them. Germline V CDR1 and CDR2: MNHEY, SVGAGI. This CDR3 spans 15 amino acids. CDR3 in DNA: TGTGCCAGCAGTTACGGGGGGCTAGTAGGCCGGGAGCTGTTTTTT. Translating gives CASSYGGLVGRELFF.

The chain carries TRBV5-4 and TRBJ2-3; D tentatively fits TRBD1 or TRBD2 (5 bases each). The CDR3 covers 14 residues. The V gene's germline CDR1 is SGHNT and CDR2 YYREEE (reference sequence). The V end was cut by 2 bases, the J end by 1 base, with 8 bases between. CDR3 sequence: CASSFRDGTDTQYF. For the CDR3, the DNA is TGTGCCAGCAGCTTTCGGGACGGCACAGATACGCAGTATTTT.

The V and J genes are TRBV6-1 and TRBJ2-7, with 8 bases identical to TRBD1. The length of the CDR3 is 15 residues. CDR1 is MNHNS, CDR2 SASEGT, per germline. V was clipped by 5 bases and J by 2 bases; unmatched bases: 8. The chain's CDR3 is CASSLNDRGPYEQYF. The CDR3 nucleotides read TGTGCCAGCAGTTTAAACGACAGGGGACCCTACGAGCAGTACTTC.